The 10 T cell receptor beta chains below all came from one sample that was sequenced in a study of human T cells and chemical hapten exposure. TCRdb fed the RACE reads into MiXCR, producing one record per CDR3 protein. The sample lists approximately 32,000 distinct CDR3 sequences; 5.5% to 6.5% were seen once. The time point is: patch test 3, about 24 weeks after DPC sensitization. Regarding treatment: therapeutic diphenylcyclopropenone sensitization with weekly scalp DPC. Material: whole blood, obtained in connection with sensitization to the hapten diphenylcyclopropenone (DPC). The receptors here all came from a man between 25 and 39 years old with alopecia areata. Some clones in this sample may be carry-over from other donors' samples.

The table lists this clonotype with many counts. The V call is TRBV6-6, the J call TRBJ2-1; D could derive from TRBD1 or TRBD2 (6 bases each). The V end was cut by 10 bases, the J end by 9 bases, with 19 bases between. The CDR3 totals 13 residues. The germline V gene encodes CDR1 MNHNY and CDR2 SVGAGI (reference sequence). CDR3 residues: CATKRDTGGEQFF. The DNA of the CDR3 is TGTGCCACCAAAAGGGACACCGGGGGTGAGCAGTTCTTC.

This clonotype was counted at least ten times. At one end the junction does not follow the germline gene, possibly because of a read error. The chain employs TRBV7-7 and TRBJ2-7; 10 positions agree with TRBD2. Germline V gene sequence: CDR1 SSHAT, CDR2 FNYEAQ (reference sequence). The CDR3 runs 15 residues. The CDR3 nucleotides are TGTGCTAGCAGCTTAGGAACTAGCGGGATCTACGAGCAGTACTTC. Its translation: CASSLGTSGIYEQYF. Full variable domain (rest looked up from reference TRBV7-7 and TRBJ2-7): GAGVSQSPRYKVTKRGQDVTLRCDPISSHATLYWYQQALGQGPEFLTYFNYEAQPDKSGLPSDRFSAERPEGSISTLTIQRTEQRDSAMYRCASSLGTSGIYEQYFGPGTRLTVT.

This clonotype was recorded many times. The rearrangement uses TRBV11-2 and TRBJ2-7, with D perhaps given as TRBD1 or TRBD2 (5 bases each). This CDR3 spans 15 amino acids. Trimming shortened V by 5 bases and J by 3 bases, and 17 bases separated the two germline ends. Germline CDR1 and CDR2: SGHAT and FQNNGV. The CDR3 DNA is TGTGCCAGCAGCCCCTCTCCGGGACCCCACTACGAGCAGTACTTC. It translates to CASSPSPGPHYEQYF.

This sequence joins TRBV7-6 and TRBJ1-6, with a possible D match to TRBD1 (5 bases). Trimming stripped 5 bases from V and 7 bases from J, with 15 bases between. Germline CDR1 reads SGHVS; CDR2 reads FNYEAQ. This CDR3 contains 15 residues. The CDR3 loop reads CASSQGGNGNSPLHF. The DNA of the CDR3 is TGTGCCAGCAGCCAGGGTGGGAATGGGAATTCACCCCTCCACTTT. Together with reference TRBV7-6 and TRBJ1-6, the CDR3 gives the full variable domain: GAGVSQSPRYKVTKRGQDVALRCDPISGHVSLYWYRQALGQGPEFLTYFNYEAQQDKSGLPNDRFSAERPEGSISTLTIQRTEQRDSAMYRCASSQGGNGNSPLHFGNGTRLTVT.

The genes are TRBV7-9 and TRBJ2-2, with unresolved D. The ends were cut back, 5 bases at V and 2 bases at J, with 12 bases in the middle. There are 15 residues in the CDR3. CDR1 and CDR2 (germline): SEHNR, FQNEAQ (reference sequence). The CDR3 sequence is CASSPSGPNTGELFF. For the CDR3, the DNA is TGTGCCAGCAGCCCCTCAGGACCCAACACCGGGGAGCTGTTTTTT.

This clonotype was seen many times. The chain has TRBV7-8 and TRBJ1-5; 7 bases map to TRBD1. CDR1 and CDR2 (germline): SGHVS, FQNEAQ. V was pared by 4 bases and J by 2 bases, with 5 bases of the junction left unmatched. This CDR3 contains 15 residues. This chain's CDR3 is CASSSNRGGNQPQHF. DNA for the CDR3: TGTGCCAGCAGCTCCAACAGGGGTGGCAATCAGCCCCAGCATTTT. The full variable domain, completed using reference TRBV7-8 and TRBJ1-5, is GAGVSQSPRYKVAKRGQDVALRCDPISGHVSLFWYQQALGQGPEFLTYFQNEAQLDKSGLPSDRFFAERPEGSVSTLKIQRTQQEDSAVYLCASSSNRGGNQPQHFGDGTRLSIL.

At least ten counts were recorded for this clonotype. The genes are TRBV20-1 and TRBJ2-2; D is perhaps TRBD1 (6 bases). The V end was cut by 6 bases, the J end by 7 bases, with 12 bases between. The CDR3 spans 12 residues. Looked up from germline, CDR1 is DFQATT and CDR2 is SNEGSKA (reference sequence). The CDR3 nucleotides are TGCAGTGCCCTAACAGGGAACGGGGAGCTGTTTTTT. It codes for CSALTGNGELFF.

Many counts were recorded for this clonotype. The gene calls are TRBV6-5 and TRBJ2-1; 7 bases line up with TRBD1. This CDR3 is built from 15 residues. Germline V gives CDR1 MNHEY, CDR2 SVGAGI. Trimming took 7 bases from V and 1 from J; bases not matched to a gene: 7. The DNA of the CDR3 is TGTGCCAGCACCCCTCCGGACAGGTCCTACAATGAGCAGTTCTTC. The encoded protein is CASTPPDRSYNEQFF.

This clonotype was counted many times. CDR3 bases: TGTGCCAGCAGCTCCCGACAGGGGGGAGCTTACGACTATGGCTACACCTTC. Protein sequence: CASSSRQGGAYDYGYTF. The chain employs TRBV7-6 and TRBJ1-2; 9 nucleotides align to TRBD1. This CDR3 comprises 17 residues. From germline, CDR1 is SGHVS and CDR2 FNYEAQ. With 4 bases clipped from V and 3 bases from J, the junction kept 12 bases outside the gene matches.

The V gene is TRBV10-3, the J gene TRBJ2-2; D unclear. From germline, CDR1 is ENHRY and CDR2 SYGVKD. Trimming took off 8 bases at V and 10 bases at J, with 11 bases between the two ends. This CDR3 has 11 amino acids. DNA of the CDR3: TGTGCCATCGGTGCTGAAGTGGAGCTGTTTTTT. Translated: CAIGAEVELFF.